The 24 T cell receptor beta chains below come from one sample, sequenced in a study of shared clonotypes between healthy human individuals (dated by TCRdb to 2018 to 2020). The library was produced with the immunoSEQ multiplex PCR assay. Held by TCRdb, this immuneACCESS table contains in-frame sequences only and omits some clones. Under half of the omission traces to an unresolved V gene where checked; the cause of the rest is unknown. For this sample the table gives nearly 1,000,000 clones, of which 76% were detected only once. The ten top clones hold roughly 1.5% of the sample. The sample taken for sequencing was memory CD4+ T cells sorted from blood. The sample's cell subset or site label is to be understood as: CD45RA-negative fraction. All receptors derive from a man aged 18-30 years in good health.

The chain recombines TRBV27 with TRBJ2-6; D is possibly TRBD2 (5 bases). Germline V CDR1 and CDR2: MNHEY, SMNVEV (reference sequence). This CDR3 region has 19 residues. V shed 1 base and J shed 6 bases, with 22 bases lying between them. CDR3 sequence (DNA): TGTGCCAGCAGTTTATTTATACCCCAAGCGGAGACTTTGGCCAACGTCCTGACTTTC. Its protein product is CASSLFIPQAETLANVLTF.

The rearrangement links TRBV5-6 to TRBJ1-6; maybe TRBD1 (6 bases). Germline V CDR1 and CDR2: SGHDT, YYEEEE. The CDR3 consists of 15 residues. V lost 6 bases and J lost 7, with 17 bases in between. This chain's CDR3 is CASTNAPRGNSPLHF. CDR3 in DNA: TGTGCCAGCACCAATGCGCCCAGGGGAAATTCACCCCTCCACTTT.

This clone has ten or more counts. This sequence joins TRBV2 and TRBJ1-2; D unclear. This CDR3 region has 16 residues. The V end was cut by 5 bases, the J end by 2 bases, with 18 bases between. Germline V gene lookup returns CDR1 SNHLY and CDR2 FYNNEI. CDR3 coding DNA: TGTGCCAGCAGTTCGGGCACCGGTCGCATAAACTATGGCTACACCTTC. The encoded protein is CASSSGTGRINYGYTF.

This clone appeared a few times. V and J are TRBV19 and TRBJ1-1; a possible D gene is TRBD1 (6 bases). The CDR3 has 15 amino acids. Germline V lookup: CDR1 LNHDA, CDR2 SQIVND (reference sequence). Trimming removed 1 base from V and 0 bases from J, with 9 bases in between. Here the CDR3 DNA reads TGTGCCAGTAGTATAGCTGGACAGTTGAACACTGAAGCTTTCTTT. Its protein is CASSIAGQLNTEAFF.

As to this clone: In the same sample, other DNA sequences code for this CDR3. This sequence joins TRBV30 and TRBJ1-1, with a weak D call TRBD1 (5 bases). The CDR3 runs 11 residues. With 0 bases removed from V and 8 bases from J, the gap between germline ends came to 7 bases. Germline lookup yields CDR1 GTSNPN and CDR2 SVGIG (reference sequence). The DNA for the CDR3 is TGTGCCTGGAGTGTCGGGGGGGAAGCTTTCTTT. This encodes CAWSVGGEAFF.

The chain employs TRBV6-1 and TRBJ1-1; D ambiguous. The CDR3 runs to 14 residues. The V end was cut by 11 bases, the J end by 4 bases, with 20 bases between. Germline-derived CDR1 and CDR2 are MNHNS and SASEGT. The CDR3 region is CAGSGSLVGTEAFF. Written as DNA, the CDR3 is TGTGCCGGCTCCGGTTCCCTCGTGGGCACTGAAGCTTTCTTT.

The chain recombines TRBV28 with TRBJ1-2; 8 nucleotides align to TRBD1. The trim removed 5 bases at V and 7 bases at J, leaving 12 bases unmatched. This CDR3 is built from 15 residues. CDR1 is MDHEN and CDR2 is SYDVKM in the germline V gene. The CDR3 region has the DNA TGTGCCAGCAGTCCAACGACAGGGGAGGGGATTGGCTACACCTTC. Translated, it gives CASSPTTGEGIGYTF.

This chain links TRBV28 with TRBJ1-2; TRBD1 agrees at 8 bases. V shed 7 bases and J 0 bases; nucleotides not matched to a gene: 13. Germline CDR1 and CDR2: MDHEN and SYDVKM. The CDR3 consists of 17 residues. CDR3 sequence: CASTPRPGDRPNYGYTF. The CDR3 nucleotides read TGTGCCAGCACACCACGCCCCGGGGACAGGCCTAACTATGGCTACACCTTC.

This chain uses TRBV11-3 with TRBJ2-3; D assignment may be TRBD1 or TRBD2 (5 bases each). This CDR3 contains 15 residues. The V gene lost 5 bases and the J gene lost 2 bases, with 14 bases spanning the gap. Looked up from germline, CDR1 is SGHNT and CDR2 is YENEEA. CDR3: CASSPRGGDTDTQYF. In nucleotides, the CDR3 is TGTGCCAGCAGCCCACGTGGGGGAGACACAGATACGCAGTATTTT.

The chain joins TRBV19 to TRBJ2-7; D unclear. Germline V CDR1 and CDR2: LNHDA, SQIVND (reference sequence). This CDR3 contains 13 residues. Trimming pared 5 bases from V and 6 bases from J, leaving 14 bases between. The CDR3 spells CASSLGTRSEQYF. The CDR3 DNA is TGTGCCAGTAGTCTCGGAACCAGGAGCGAGCAGTACTTC. Together with reference TRBV19 and TRBJ2-7, the CDR3 gives the full variable domain: DGGITQSPKYLFRKEGQNVTLSCEQNLNHDAMYWYRQDPGQGLRLIYYSQIVNDFQKGDIAEGYSVSREKKESFPLTVTSAQKNPTAFYLCASSLGTRSEQYFGPGTRLTVT.

The genes are TRBV28 and TRBJ2-5, with 7 bases matching TRBD1. Germline V gene lookup returns CDR1 MDHEN and CDR2 SYDVKM. This CDR3 has 13 residues. J lost 8 bases, V lost 6 bases, and 9 bases had no gene match. Here the CDR3 DNA reads TGTGCCAGCAGCCCCGGGGACAGAAGTACCCAGTACTTC. Its translation: CASSPGDRSTQYF.

This chain uses TRBV4-1 with TRBJ1-1, with 11 bases that match TRBD1. Trimming removed 4 bases from V and 1 base from J; junction bases left unmatched: 14. CDR1 MGHRA and CDR2 YSYEKL come from the germline V gene. CDR3 length equals 19 residues. CDR3: CASSRTEGQGARKNTEAFF. CDR3 bases: TGCGCCAGCAGCCGAACGGAAGGACAGGGGGCAAGGAAGAACACTGAAGCTTTCTTT.

A word on this clone: Different DNA sequences within this sample yield the same CDR3. The V gene is TRBV5-4, the J gene TRBJ2-5; D unclear. The germline CDR1 and CDR2 sequences are SGHNT and YYREEE (reference sequence). The CDR3 is made up of 13 amino acids. Trimming pared 0 bases from V and 4 bases from J, leaving 7 bases between. The CDR3 DNA follows: TGTGCCAGCAGCTTGGGTGTTGGAGAGACCCAGTACTTC. Encoded protein: CASSLGVGETQYF.

V is TRBV5-8 and J is TRBJ2-3; no reliable D call. The CDR3 contains 16 residues. V shed 0 bases and J shed 4 bases, with 15 bases lying between them. Germline assignment: CDR1 SGHTS and CDR2 YDEGEE. The CDR3 region is CASSLGGSRLPDTQYF. The CDR3 nucleotides read TGTGCCAGCAGCTTGGGTGGCTCGCGGTTGCCAGATACGCAGTATTTT.

The rearrangement joins TRBV5-1 to TRBJ2-3; D possibly corresponds to TRBD2 (6 bases). The germline V gene encodes CDR1 SGHRS and CDR2 YFSETQ. This CDR3 has 13 amino acids. Trimming shortened V by 4 bases and J by 6 bases, and 12 bases separated the two germline ends. The CDR3 coding sequence is TGCGCCAGCAGCCTCGGGGCGGGGGATACGCAGTATTTT. Translating gives CASSLGAGDTQYF.

The chain combines TRBV18 with TRBJ1-2; 9 positions agree with TRBD1. Germline CDR1 KGHSH, CDR2 LQKENI. After removal of 3 bases from V and 7 bases from J, the junction contained 6 bases not matched to a gene. CDR3 length equals 14 residues. CDR3: CASSPSTGGSGYTF. The CDR3 DNA sequence: TGTGCCAGCTCACCCTCAACAGGGGGCAGTGGCTACACCTTC.

The gene calls are TRBV4-1 and TRBJ1-5, with D hard to call. Trimming took off 1 base at V and 10 bases at J, with 2 bases between the two ends. Germline V CDR1 and CDR2: MGHRA, YSYEKL. This CDR3 spans 10 amino acids. The CDR3 nucleotides are TGCGCCAGCAGCCAAGCCCCCCAGCATTTT. This codes for CASSQAPQHF.

The rearrangement uses TRBV2 and TRBJ1-2; D remains ambiguous. CDR3 length: 12 amino acids. Per the germline V gene, CDR1 is SNHLY and CDR2 is FYNNEI. V was trimmed by 7 bases and J by 4 bases, leaving 10 bases between them. CDR3 region: CASNERGYGYTF. The CDR3, as DNA: TGTGCCAGCAACGAACGGGGCTATGGCTACACCTTC.

V gene TRBV5-4 combines with J gene TRBJ1-1; D possibly corresponds to TRBD1 (5 bases). CDR1 is SGHNT and CDR2 is YYREEE in the germline V gene (reference sequence). The CDR3 consists of 16 residues. Trimming removed 2 bases from V and 1 base from J, with 15 bases in between. The CDR3 DNA follows: TGTGCCAGCAGCTTACCCGGGGCGCGGGCGAACACTGAAGCTTTCTTT. Translation: CASSLPGARANTEAFF.

Note on this clone: Other nucleotide sequences in the sample specify the same CDR3. This chain connects TRBV30 to TRBJ2-7, with D tentatively TRBD1 or TRBD2 (5 bases each). V lost 5 bases, J lost 3 bases, and 5 bases lay in between. The CDR3 sequence is 10 residues long. Per the germline V gene, CDR1 is GTSNPN and CDR2 is SVGIG (reference sequence). CDR3 region: CAWGGYEQYF. The DNA of the CDR3 is TGTGCCTGGGGGGGCTACGAGCAGTACTTC.

Worth noting for this clone: Other nucleotide sequences from this sample produce the same CDR3. The gene calls are TRBV7-2 and TRBJ2-6, with D perhaps being TRBD1 or TRBD2 (6 bases each). Trimming stripped 4 bases from V and 4 bases from J, with 11 bases between. Germline lookup yields CDR1 SGHTA and CDR2 FQGNSA. The CDR3 extends over 15 amino acids. Written as DNA, the CDR3 is TGTGCCAGCAGCTCGTGGGGGGCAGGGGCCAACGTCCTGACTTTC. Its protein is CASSSWGAGANVLTF.

The chain uses TRBV5-1 and TRBJ1-5, with 10 bases lining up with TRBD1. After removal of 4 bases from V and 6 bases from J, the junction contained 4 bases not matched to a gene. This CDR3 contains 14 residues. Germline lookup yields CDR1 SGHRS and CDR2 YFSETQ. CDR3 sequence: CASSPGQGFQPQHF. CDR3 sequence (DNA): TGCGCCAGCAGCCCGGGACAGGGGTTTCAGCCCCAGCATTTT.

As DNA, the CDR3 is TGTGCCAGCTCACCACCGGCAGGTGAAAAACTGTTTTTT. Protein product: CASSPPAGEKLFF. The chain joins TRBV18 to TRBJ1-4; D gene uncertain. The CDR3 has 13 amino acids. The germline gives CDR1 KGHSH, CDR2 LQKENI. The ends were cut back, 0 bases at V and 7 bases at J, with 6 bases in the middle.

This clone was counted a few times. CDR3 sequence (DNA): TGTGCCAGCAGTCCTACAGGGGACCAAGAGACCCAGTACTTC. Its translation is CASSPTGDQETQYF. V gene TRBV2 combines with J gene TRBJ2-5; 7 bases align to TRBD1. V trimming: 5 bases; J trimming: 0 bases; junction bases outside the gene matches: 3. Germline V gives CDR1 SNHLY, CDR2 FYNNEI. The CDR3 is made up of 14 amino acids.